These 10 T cell receptor beta chains were all obtained from the same sample, sequenced in a study of blood T cell repertoires in COVID-19. Libraries were prepared by immunoSEQ multiplex PCR; TCRdb keeps only in-frame clonotypes and omits some of them. The table shows fewer than 200,000 clones, with roughly nine tenths occurring only once. Sequencing used PBMCs or T cells enriched from blood (not recorded which). These receptors originate from a human donor with acute COVID-19. The donor label of this sample is uncertain.

The chain carries TRBV27 and TRBJ1-1; D may be TRBD1 (6 bases). V shed 1 base and J shed 1 base, with 13 bases lying between them. The CDR3 totals 16 residues. The germline V gene encodes CDR1 MNHEY and CDR2 SMNVEV (reference sequence). The CDR3 region has the DNA TGTGCCAGCAGTTTATTCATCAGGGGTCCGAACACTGAAGCTTTCTTT. This encodes CASSLFIRGPNTEAFF.

This sequence joins TRBV6-5 and TRBJ2-3; maybe TRBD2 (7 bases). The length of the CDR3 is 15 residues. Trimming left V 7 bases short and J 5 bases short, with 19 bases between. The germline CDR1 and CDR2 sequences are MNHEY and SVGAGI. The CDR3 reads CASTRRGGDGDTQYF. The CDR3 DNA reads TGTGCCAGCACTCGTAGGGGGGGGGACGGAGATACGCAGTATTTT.

The chain employs TRBV2 and TRBJ2-7, with TRBD1 matching 11 bases. The length of the CDR3 is 16 residues. The trim removed 4 bases at V and 4 bases at J, leaving 9 bases unmatched. Germline CDR1 is SNHLY and CDR2 is FYNNEI. DNA of the CDR3: TGTGCCAGCAGTGGTGTTTCGGACAGGGGGCAGTACGAGCAGTACTTC. This encodes CASSGVSDRGQYEQYF.

This clone was observed a single time. The rearrangement joins TRBV27 to TRBJ1-2; possible D gene TRBD1, 5 bases. The germline V and J ends were trimmed by 2 bases and 6 bases, with 16 bases remaining between them. This CDR3 is 15 amino acids long. Per germline, CDR1 MNHEY and CDR2 SMNVEV (reference sequence). The CDR3 is CASSLRQQPTHGYTF. The CDR3 nucleotides are TGTGCCAGCAGTTTAAGACAGCAACCTACTCATGGCTACACCTTC.

The rearrangement joins TRBV2 to TRBJ1-2; 8 nucleotides match TRBD1. The CDR3 has 14 amino acids. In germline, CDR1 is SNHLY, CDR2 FYNNEI. V trimming: 6 bases; J trimming: 2 bases; junction bases outside the gene matches: 5. CDR3 nucleotide sequence: TGTGCCAGCAGCCGGGACAGGCAGAACTATGGCTACACCTTC. As protein: CASSRDRQNYGYTF.

V usage is TRBV30 and J usage is TRBJ1-1; D may be TRBD1 (5 bases). Trimming removed 4 bases at V and 4 bases at J, with 16 bases between. The germline V gene has CDR1 GTSNPN and CDR2 SVGIG (reference sequence). There are 14 residues in the CDR3. As DNA, the CDR3 is TGTGCCTGGACCCGGGGGGTTATAGGCACTGAAGCTTTCTTT. This sequence encodes CAWTRGVIGTEAFF.

This chain connects TRBV21-1 to TRBJ1-2; the D call of TRBD1 is as the table states it, not checked on the DNA. TRBV21-1 is reported as a pseudogene. The CDR3 has 16 residues. The CDR3 coding sequence is TGTGCCAGCAGCAGTGGTTGGGGGACAGCGTTCTATGGCTACACCTTC. Amino acid sequence: CASSSGWGTAFYGYTF.

V is TRBV30 and J is TRBJ2-3; D perhaps matches TRBD1 (5 bases). V lost 8 bases to trimming and J lost 6 bases, with 18 bases between them. CDR1 is GTSNPN and CDR2 is SVGIG in the germline V gene (reference sequence). This CDR3 spans 13 amino acids. CDR3 sequence reads: CAHRMGVRDTQYF. The CDR3 DNA follows: TGTGCCCACAGGATGGGCGTAAGGGATACGCAGTATTTT.

This clone has just a few counts. This sequence joins TRBV7-2 and TRBJ2-1, with a possible D match to TRBD2 (6 bases). The germline V gene encodes CDR1 SGHTA and CDR2 FQGNSA. V lost 4 bases, J lost 4 bases, and 11 bases lay in between. The CDR3 runs 14 residues. This chain's CDR3 is CASSSPGLYNEQFF. CDR3 coding DNA: TGTGCCAGCAGCTCGCCGGGACTTTACAATGAGCAGTTCTTC.

The rearrangement uses TRBV5-1 and TRBJ2-5; 11 nucleotides line up with TRBD2. After removal of 6 bases from V and 0 bases from J, the junction contained 4 bases not matched to a gene. Per the germline V gene, CDR1 is SGHRS and CDR2 is YFSETQ. This CDR3 spans 15 amino acids. In DNA form, the CDR3 reads TGCGCCAGCACCCTGACTAGCGGGGACCAAGAGACCCAGTACTTC. Translated: CASTLTSGDQETQYF.